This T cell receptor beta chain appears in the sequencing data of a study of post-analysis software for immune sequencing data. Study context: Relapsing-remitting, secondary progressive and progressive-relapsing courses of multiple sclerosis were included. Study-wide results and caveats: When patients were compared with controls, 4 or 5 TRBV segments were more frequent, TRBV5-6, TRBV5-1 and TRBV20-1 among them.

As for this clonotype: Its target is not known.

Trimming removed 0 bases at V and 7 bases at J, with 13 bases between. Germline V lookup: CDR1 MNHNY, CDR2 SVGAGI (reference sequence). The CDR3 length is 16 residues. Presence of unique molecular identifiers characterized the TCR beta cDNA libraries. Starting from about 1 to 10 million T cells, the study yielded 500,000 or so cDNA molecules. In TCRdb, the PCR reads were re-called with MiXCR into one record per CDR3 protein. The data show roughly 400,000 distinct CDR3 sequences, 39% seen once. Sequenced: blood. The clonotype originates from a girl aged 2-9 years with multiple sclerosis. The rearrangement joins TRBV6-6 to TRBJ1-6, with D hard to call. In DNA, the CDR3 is TGTGCCAGCAGTTACTCGCCAGGCTTAAAAAATTCACCCCTCCACTTT. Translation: CASSYSPGLKNSPLHF.